The 30 T cell receptor beta chains in this list originate from one sample, sequenced in a study of beta chain features in type 1 diabetes. All of the isolated RNA was reverse transcribed, so expressed TCRB transcripts were sequenced. Method: immunoSEQ multiplex PCR; TCRdb's copy keeps in-frame clones and lacks some. Of 300,000 to 450,000 clones detected, 10% to 15% appear once; the ten largest clones hold about 0.017%. Sequencing was carried out using naive CD4+ T cells from blood. The source is a man aged 18-30 years in good health.

This clone was seen a few times. The chain is built from TRBV5-4 and TRBJ2-5; TRBD2 aligns across 7 bases. The length of the CDR3 is 14 residues. From germline, CDR1 is SGHNT and CDR2 YYREEE (reference sequence). The V segment lost 3 bases and the J segment 1 base; nucleotides outside the gene matches: 3. CDR3 DNA sequence: TGTGCCAGCAGCTCCTGGACTAGCCAAGAGACCCAGTACTTC. Translation: CASSSWTSQETQYF.

The chain joins TRBV10-3 to TRBJ1-2; no clear D. Looked up from germline, CDR1 is ENHRY and CDR2 is SYGVKD. The CDR3 has 15 amino acids. Trimming took 3 bases from V and 2 from J, leaving 13 bases between them. CDR3: CAISEIRGQNYGYTF. CDR3 coding DNA: TGTGCCATCAGTGAAATAAGAGGGCAAAACTATGGCTACACCTTC.

This sequence joins TRBV30 and TRBJ2-3; 7 bases are shared with TRBD1. The trim removed 2 bases at V and 0 bases at J, leaving 2 bases unmatched. CDR1 is GTSNPN and CDR2 is SVGIG in the germline V gene (reference sequence). The CDR3 covers 14 residues. In DNA, the CDR3 is TGTGCCTGGAGTCGGGACAGCAGCACAGATACGCAGTATTTT. Amino acids: CAWSRDSSTDTQYF.

The gene calls are TRBV7-3 and TRBJ1-1, with 7 bases identical to TRBD1. The junction had 3 bases not matched to a gene; V was cut back by 2 bases and J by 3 bases. The CDR3 has 14 amino acids. Germline CDR1 is SGHTA and CDR2 is FQGTGA. The CDR3 region is CASSLGGQDTEAFF. Written as DNA, the CDR3 is TGTGCCAGCAGCTTAGGCGGACAGGACACTGAAGCTTTCTTT.

The chain employs TRBV4-2 and TRBJ2-7; 8 bases agree with TRBD1. The CDR3 is 16 amino acids. With 1 base clipped from V and 4 bases from J, the junction kept 9 bases outside the gene matches. Germline V gene data show CDR1 as LGHNA and CDR2 as YNFKEQ. CDR3 loop: CASSQGSPGGFYEQYF. The DNA for the CDR3 is TGTGCCAGCAGCCAAGGCTCTCCAGGGGGCTTTTACGAGCAGTACTTC.

This chain joins TRBV28 and TRBJ2-7; TRBD2 matches 7 bases. The CDR3 has 15 residues. The germline CDR1 and CDR2 sequences are MDHEN and SYDVKM. Unmatched junction bases numbered 15, after V lost 8 bases and J lost 5 bases. The CDR3 DNA reads as TGTGCCAGCGCCATGGAGGGAGGGCTCAGGCACGAGCAGTACTTC. Amino acids: CASAMEGGLRHEQYF.

The chain combines TRBV2 with TRBJ2-7; D is unclear. The CDR3 runs to 14 residues. CDR1 and CDR2 from the germline V gene are SNHLY and FYNNEI. V was cut by 6 bases and J by 2 bases, with 14 bases left in between. The CDR3 bases are TGTGCCAGCAGCGACTGGATTCGACCCTACGAGCAGTACTTC. Translation: CASSDWIRPYEQYF.

In this sample, this clone turned up a few times. The chain couples TRBV9 to TRBJ1-1, with 8 bases aligning to TRBD1. Germline V gene lookup returns CDR1 SGDLS and CDR2 YYNGEE. V gave up 4 bases and J gave up 1 base; unmatched junction bases: 3. The length of the CDR3 is 14 residues. CDR3 loop: CASSPGQANTEAFF. CDR3 bases: TGTGCCAGCAGCCCGGGACAGGCGAACACTGAAGCTTTCTTT.

This clone has more than one count but fewer than ten. The chain carries TRBV2 and TRBJ2-2; a weak D match, TRBD2 (6 bases). V was shortened by 2 bases and J by 10 bases, with 20 bases between the two germline ends. The CDR3 is 16 residues long. The germline V gene encodes CDR1 SNHLY and CDR2 FYNNEI. The CDR3 DNA reads TGTGCCAGCAGTGAACCCCTAGGAGGGCTACCGGCGGAGCTGTTTTTT. Translation: CASSEPLGGLPAELFF.

The chain is built from TRBV11-3 and TRBJ2-1; 9 nucleotides line up with TRBD1. V shed 8 bases, J shed 8 bases, and the junction held 10 bases outside the gene matches. Germline values: CDR1 SGHNT, CDR2 YENEEA. The CDR3 spans 14 residues. The CDR3 coding sequence is TGTGCCAGCGGACTGGGGACAGGGAGACATGAGCAGTTCTTC. It translates to CASGLGTGRHEQFF.

The genes are TRBV7-9 and TRBJ2-5; 9 bases map to TRBD1. The junction had 4 bases not matched to a gene; V was cut back by 6 bases and J by 2 bases. This CDR3 is built from 14 residues. Germline assignment: CDR1 SEHNR and CDR2 FQNEAQ (reference sequence). CDR3 nucleotide sequence: TGTGCCAGCAGAAGGGACAGGGCTCAAGAGACCCAGTACTTC. Translating it yields CASRRDRAQETQYF. Combining the CDR3 with reference TRBV7-9 and TRBJ2-5 gives the whole variable domain DTGVSQNPRHKITKRGQNVTFRCDPISEHNRLYWYRQTLGQGPEFLTYFQNEAQLEKSRLLSDRFSAERPKGSFSTLEIQRTEQGDSAMYLCASRRDRAQETQYFGPGTRLLVL.

This chain links TRBV15 with TRBJ2-1, with TRBD2 matching over 8 bases. Germline V gene lookup returns CDR1 LNHNV and CDR2 YYDKDF (reference sequence). V lost 4 bases, J lost 6 bases, and 5 bases stayed unmatched. This CDR3 has 14 amino acids. CDR3 residues: CATSNREGRNEQFF. CDR3 coding DNA: TGTGCCACCAGCAACCGGGAGGGCCGCAATGAGCAGTTCTTC.

In its sample, this clone was seen a few times. This chain links TRBV7-9 with TRBJ2-7; 10 nucleotides line up with TRBD2. Germline CDR1 is SEHNR and CDR2 is FQNEAQ (reference sequence). This CDR3 region has 15 residues. The ends lost 6 bases at V and 5 bases at J; junction bases unmatched: 10. CDR3: CASSTISGRVDEQYF. CDR3 nucleotide sequence: TGTGCCAGCAGTACCATCAGCGGGAGGGTAGACGAGCAGTACTTC.

This clone showed up just a few times. The chain couples TRBV25-1 to TRBJ2-7; 7 bases are a match to TRBD2. V shed 0 bases, J shed 7 bases, and the junction held 15 bases outside the gene matches. Per germline, CDR1 MGHDK and CDR2 SYGVNS. The CDR3 has 17 residues. CDR3 amino acids: CASSEYRGGSRTGEQYF. The CDR3 coding sequence is TGTGCCAGCAGTGAATATCGGGGCGGGAGTCGCACGGGGGAGCAGTACTTC.

This clone was observed a few times. The chain links TRBV10-3 to TRBJ2-5; D is uncertain. CDR1 and CDR2 from the germline V gene are ENHRY and SYGVKD. The CDR3 has 13 residues. V was shortened by 3 bases and J by 3 bases, with 8 bases between the two germline ends. This CDR3 reads CAISEVEKETQYF. The CDR3 region has the DNA TGTGCCATCAGTGAAGTAGAAAAAGAGACCCAGTACTTC.

This clone was detected a few times. CDR3 loop: CASSGGTGSNEKLFF. Written as DNA, the CDR3 is TGTGCCAGCAGTGGCGGTACGGGGTCCAATGAAAAACTGTTTTTT. The chain is built from TRBV6-5 and TRBJ1-4; D remains ambiguous. Germline CDR1 reads MNHEY; CDR2 reads SVGAGI. V was shortened by 5 bases and J by 5 bases, with 15 bases between the two germline ends. The CDR3 sequence is 15 residues long.

The table lists this clone with a few counts. The genes are TRBV9 and TRBJ2-7; 9 positions agree with TRBD2. Germline V gene data show CDR1 as SGDLS and CDR2 as YYNGEE. Trimming removed 1 base from V and 2 bases from J; junction bases left unmatched: 7. The CDR3 loop spans 16 amino acids. The CDR3 DNA reads as TGTGCCAGCAGCGTATTCGGCGGGAGGGACACCTACGAGCAGTACTTC. Amino acid sequence: CASSVFGGRDTYEQYF. Looking up the rest from reference TRBV9 and TRBJ2-7 gives the full variable domain: DSGVTQTPKHLITATGQRVTLRCSPRSGDLSVYWYQQSLDQGLQFLIQYYNGEERAKGNILERFSAQQFPDLHSELNLSSLELGDSALYFCASSVFGGRDTYEQYFGPGTRLTVT.

The chain couples TRBV9 to TRBJ2-7; D is perhaps TRBD2 (5 bases). The V gene lost 0 bases and the J gene lost 7 bases, with 11 bases spanning the gap. The germline gives CDR1 SGDLS, CDR2 YYNGEE. This CDR3 spans 13 amino acids. The CDR3 region has the DNA TGTGCCAGCAGCGTAGGGCACCGAGGGGAGCAGTACTTC. Protein: CASSVGHRGEQYF. Combining the CDR3 with reference TRBV9 and TRBJ2-7 gives the whole variable domain DSGVTQTPKHLITATGQRVTLRCSPRSGDLSVYWYQQSLDQGLQFLIQYYNGEERAKGNILERFSAQQFPDLHSELNLSSLELGDSALYFCASSVGHRGEQYFGPGTRLTVT.

This clone showed up just a few times. Here the CDR3 reads CAWRLAGGETQYF. CDR3 sequence (DNA): TGTGCCTGGCGACTAGCGGGGGGCGAGACCCAGTACTTC. The chain joins TRBV30 to TRBJ2-5, with 13 bases matching TRBD2. V gave up 5 bases and J gave up 5 bases; unmatched junction bases: 2. The CDR3 is made up of 13 amino acids. Germline values: CDR1 GTSNPN, CDR2 SVGIG (reference sequence).

This clone was seen many times. The gene calls are TRBV18 and TRBJ1-1; no clear D gene. Germline lookup yields CDR1 KGHSH and CDR2 LQKENI. The CDR3 is 14 amino acids. Trimming removed 3 bases from V and 4 bases from J, with 12 bases in between. CDR3 residues: CASSPDSGSTEAFF. CDR3 nucleotide sequence: TGTGCCAGCTCACCCGACTCCGGGTCCACTGAAGCTTTCTTT.

This clone came up a few times. The rearrangement uses TRBV18 and TRBJ2-5; D remains ambiguous. From germline, CDR1 is KGHSH and CDR2 LQKENI. Trimming stripped 2 bases from V and 5 bases from J, with 3 bases between. The length of the CDR3 is 11 residues. The DNA of the CDR3 is TGTGCCAGCTCACCATATGAGACCCAGTACTTC. Its translation: CASSPYETQYF.

The V and J genes are TRBV4-1 and TRBJ1-2; unclear D gene. Germline CDR1 MGHRA, CDR2 YSYEKL. V gave up 6 bases and J gave up 8 bases, with 19 bases separating them. The CDR3 loop spans 14 amino acids. The DNA of the CDR3 is TGCGCCAGCAGTTTAGACTACATGAAGCGGGGCTACACCTTC. Its translation: CASSLDYMKRGYTF.

CDR3 sequence reads: CASSLGGILEKLFF. The CDR3 DNA reads as TGTGCCAGCAGTTTAGGGGGCATTCTTGAAAAACTGTTTTTT. This chain connects TRBV28 to TRBJ1-4; tentatively, D is TRBD1 (6 bases). CDR1 and CDR2 from the germline V gene are MDHEN and SYDVKM. Trimming pared 2 bases from V and 7 bases from J, leaving 11 bases between. This CDR3 comprises 14 residues.

This clone was found a few times. The rearrangement joins TRBV5-1 to TRBJ2-7; D unclear. The germline gives CDR1 SGHRS, CDR2 YFSETQ. CDR3 length: 14 amino acids. Trimming removed 0 bases at V and 4 bases at J, with 11 bases between. The CDR3 region has the DNA TGCGCCAGCAGCTTGGGATCGTACATTTACGAGCAGTACTTC. Protein product: CASSLGSYIYEQYF.

This clone occurred a few times. The chain has TRBV4-2 and TRBJ2-5; tentative D call: TRBD2 (6 bases). This CDR3 has 16 amino acids. Trimming pared 1 base from V and 2 bases from J, leaving 14 bases between. Looked up from germline, CDR1 is LGHNA and CDR2 is YNFKEQ. The CDR3 nucleotides are TGTGCCAGCAGCCAAGCATCGCGGGGCTCTCAAGAGACCCAGTACTTC. Protein product: CASSQASRGSQETQYF.

This chain connects TRBV5-1 to TRBJ2-2, with 8 bases lining up with TRBD2. In germline, CDR1 is SGHRS, CDR2 YFSETQ. The CDR3 sequence is 14 residues long. V shed 0 bases and J 5 bases; nucleotides not matched to a gene: 0. This CDR3 reads CASSLERGTGELFF. DNA of the CDR3: TGCGCCAGCAGCTTGGAGCGGGGGACCGGGGAGCTGTTTTTT. The full variable domain, rest sourced from reference TRBV5-1 and TRBJ2-2, is KAGVTQTPRYLIKTRGQQVTLSCSPISGHRSVSWYQQTPGQGLQFLFEYFSETQRNKGNFPGRFSGRQFSNSRSEMNVSTLELGDSALYLCASSLERGTGELFFGEGSRLTVL.

The genes are TRBV28 and TRBJ2-1, with D possibly being TRBD1 (5 bases). The V gene's germline CDR1 is MDHEN and CDR2 SYDVKM. Between the trimmed V and J ends, which lost 7 bases and 2 bases, there was a span of 12 bases. The CDR3 length is 14 residues. CDR3 sequence (DNA): TGTGCCAGCAAAGCAGGGATCGCCTACAATGAGCAGTTCTTC. Protein sequence: CASKAGIAYNEQFF. Complete variable domain (other parts from reference TRBV28 and TRBJ2-1): DVKVTQSSRYLVKRTGEKVFLECVQDMDHENMFWYRQDPGLGLRLIYFSYDVKMKEKGDIPEGYSVSREKKERFSLILESASTNQTSMYLCASKAGIAYNEQFFGPGTRLTVL.

This clone was observed a few times. The rearrangement links TRBV5-1 to TRBJ2-6; 7 bases align to TRBD2. In germline, CDR1 is SGHRS, CDR2 YFSETQ. The CDR3 is 15 amino acids. Trimming at V came to 6 bases and at J to 4 bases, leaving 7 bases not matched to a gene. CDR3 bases: TGCGCCAGCAAATGGGAGGGCGACGGGGCCAACGTCCTGACTTTC. Protein: CASKWEGDGANVLTF.

The V call is TRBV5-1, the J call TRBJ2-1; maybe TRBD2 (6 bases). CDR3 length equals 14 residues. Looked up from germline, CDR1 is SGHRS and CDR2 is YFSETQ. Deletions cut 4 bases from V and 7 bases from J, with 15 bases between. The CDR3 nucleotides read TGCGCCAGCAGCCTCCTCGGAGGGATGAATGAGCAGTTCTTC. It codes for CASSLLGGMNEQFF.

The chain uses TRBV6-5 and TRBJ2-7; D not certain. CDR3 length equals 16 residues. Per the germline V gene, CDR1 is MNHEY and CDR2 is SVGAGI. Trimming took off 0 bases at V and 0 bases at J, with 12 bases between the two ends. DNA for the CDR3: TGTGCCAGCAGTTACTCTCCAGCGTTAAGCTCCTACGAGCAGTACTTC. Protein: CASSYSPALSSYEQYF.